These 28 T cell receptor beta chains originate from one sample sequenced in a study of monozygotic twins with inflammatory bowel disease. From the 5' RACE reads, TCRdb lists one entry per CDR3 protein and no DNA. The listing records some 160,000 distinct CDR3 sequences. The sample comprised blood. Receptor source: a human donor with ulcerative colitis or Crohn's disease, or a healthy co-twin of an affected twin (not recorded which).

CDR3 protein: CASSQRLATGGELFF. This chain links TRBV19 with TRBJ2-2. This CDR3 has 15 residues. CDR1 and CDR2 (germline): LNHDA, SQIVND (reference sequence).

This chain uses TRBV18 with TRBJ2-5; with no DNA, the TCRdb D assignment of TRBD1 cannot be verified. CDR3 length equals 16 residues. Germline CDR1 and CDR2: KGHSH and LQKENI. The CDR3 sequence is CASSLNAGTDQETQYF.

CDR3 protein: CASSQAPDTDTQYF. This chain links TRBV4-1 with TRBJ2-3; TCRdb outputs TRBD1, but without DNA this stays unchecked. Germline lookup yields CDR1 MGHRA and CDR2 YSYEKL. The CDR3 spans 14 residues.

CDR3 residues: CSVRLAGGPSYEQYF. The rearrangement joins TRBV29-1 to TRBJ2-7; TCRdb proposes TRBD2, but this gene call is untestable without DNA. CDR3 length: 15 residues. CDR1 is SQVTM and CDR2 is ANQGSEA in the germline V gene.

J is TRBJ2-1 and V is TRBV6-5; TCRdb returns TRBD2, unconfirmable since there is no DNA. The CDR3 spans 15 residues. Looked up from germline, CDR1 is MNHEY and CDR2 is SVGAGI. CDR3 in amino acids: CASSYGGSEYNEQFF.

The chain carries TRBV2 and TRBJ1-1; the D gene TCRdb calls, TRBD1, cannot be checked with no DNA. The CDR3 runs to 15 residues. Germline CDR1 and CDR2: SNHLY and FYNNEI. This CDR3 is CASSPGTGRPTEAFF.

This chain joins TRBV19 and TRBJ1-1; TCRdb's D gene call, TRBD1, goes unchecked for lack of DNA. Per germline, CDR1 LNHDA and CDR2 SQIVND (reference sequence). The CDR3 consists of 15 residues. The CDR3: CASSVQGAMNTEAFF.

The CDR3 protein is CASSFYAQETNEQFF. V usage is TRBV7-9 and J usage is TRBJ2-1; no DNA is available, so the TRBD1 call from TCRdb remains unchecked. This CDR3 comprises 15 residues. Germline V gene sequence: CDR1 SEHNR, CDR2 FQNEAQ (reference sequence).

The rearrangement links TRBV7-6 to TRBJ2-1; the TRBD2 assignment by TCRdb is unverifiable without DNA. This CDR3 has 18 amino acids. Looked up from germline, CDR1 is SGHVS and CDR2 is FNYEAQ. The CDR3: CASSLTGTSGSSYNEQFF.

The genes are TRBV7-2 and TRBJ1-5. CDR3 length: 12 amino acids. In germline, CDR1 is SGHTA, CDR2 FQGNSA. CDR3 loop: CASSLPGQPQHF.

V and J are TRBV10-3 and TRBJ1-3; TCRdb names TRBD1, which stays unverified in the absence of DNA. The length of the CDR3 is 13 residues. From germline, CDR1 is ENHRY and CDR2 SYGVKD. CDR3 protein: CAISEGVGNTIYF.

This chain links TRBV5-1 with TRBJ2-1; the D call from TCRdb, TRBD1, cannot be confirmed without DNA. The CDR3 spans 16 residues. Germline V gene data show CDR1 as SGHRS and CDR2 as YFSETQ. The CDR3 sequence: CASTQGGGSSYNEQFF.

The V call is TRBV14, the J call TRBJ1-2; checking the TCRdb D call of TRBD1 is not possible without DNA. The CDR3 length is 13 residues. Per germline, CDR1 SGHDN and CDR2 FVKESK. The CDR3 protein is CASTRTGRYGYTF.

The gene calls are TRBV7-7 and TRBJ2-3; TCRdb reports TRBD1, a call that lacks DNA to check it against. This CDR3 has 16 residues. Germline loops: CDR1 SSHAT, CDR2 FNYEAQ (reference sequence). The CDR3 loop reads CASSPNLGTAEDTQYF.

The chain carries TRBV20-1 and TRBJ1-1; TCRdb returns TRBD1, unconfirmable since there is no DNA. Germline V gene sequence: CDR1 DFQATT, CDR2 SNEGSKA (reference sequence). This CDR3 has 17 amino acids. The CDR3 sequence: CSARGLQGPHRNTEAFF.

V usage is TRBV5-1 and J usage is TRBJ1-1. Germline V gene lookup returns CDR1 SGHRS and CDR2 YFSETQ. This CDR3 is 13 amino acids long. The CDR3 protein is CASSFNMNTEAFF.

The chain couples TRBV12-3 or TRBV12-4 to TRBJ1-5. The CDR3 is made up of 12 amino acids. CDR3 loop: CASRPRNQPQHF.

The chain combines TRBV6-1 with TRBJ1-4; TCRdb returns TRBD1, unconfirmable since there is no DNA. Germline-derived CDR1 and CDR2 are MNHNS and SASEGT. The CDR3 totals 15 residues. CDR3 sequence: CASRLGQGANEKLFF.

Here the CDR3 reads CASSKQNIQYF. This rearrangement joins TRBV5-1 to TRBJ2-4. Germline-derived CDR1 and CDR2 are SGHRS and YFSETQ. The length of the CDR3 is 11 residues. The complete variable domain, with remaining parts taken from reference TRBV5-1 and TRBJ2-4, reads KAGVTQTPRYLIKTRGQQVTLSCSPISGHRSVSWYQQTPGQGLQFLFEYFSETQRNKGNFPGRFSGRQFSNSRSEMNVSTLELGDSALYLCASSKQNIQYFGAGTRLSVL.

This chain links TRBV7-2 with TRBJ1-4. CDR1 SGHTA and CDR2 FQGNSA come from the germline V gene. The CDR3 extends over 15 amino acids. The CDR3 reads CASSSDGGLGSKLFF. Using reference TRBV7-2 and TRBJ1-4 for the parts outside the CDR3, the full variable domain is GAGVSQSPSNKVTEKGKDVELRCDPISGHTALYWYRQSLGQGLEFLIYFQGNSAPDKSGLPSDRFSAERTGGSVSTLTIQRTQQEDSAVYLCASSSDGGLGSKLFFGSGTQLSVL.

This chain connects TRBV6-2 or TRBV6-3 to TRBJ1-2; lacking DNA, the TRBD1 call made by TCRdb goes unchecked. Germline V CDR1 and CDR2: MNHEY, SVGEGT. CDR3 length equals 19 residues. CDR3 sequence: CASSSTRTGGSAFLYGYTF.

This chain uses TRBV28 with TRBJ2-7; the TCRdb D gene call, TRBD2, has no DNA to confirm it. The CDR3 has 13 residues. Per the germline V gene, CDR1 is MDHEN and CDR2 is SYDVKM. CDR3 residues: CASRPSAAGEQYF.

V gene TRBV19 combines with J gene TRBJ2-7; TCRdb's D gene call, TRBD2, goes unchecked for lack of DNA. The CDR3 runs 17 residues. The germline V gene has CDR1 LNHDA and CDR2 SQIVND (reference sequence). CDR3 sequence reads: CASSIGLAGVSSYEQYF.

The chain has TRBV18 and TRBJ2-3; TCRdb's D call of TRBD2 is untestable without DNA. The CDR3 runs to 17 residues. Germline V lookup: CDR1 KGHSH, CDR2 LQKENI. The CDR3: CASSPSSGRASWDTQYF.

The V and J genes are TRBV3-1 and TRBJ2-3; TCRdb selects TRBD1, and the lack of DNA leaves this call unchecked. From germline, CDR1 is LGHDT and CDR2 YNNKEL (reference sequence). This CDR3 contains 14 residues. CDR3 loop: CASSQGRGTDTQYF.

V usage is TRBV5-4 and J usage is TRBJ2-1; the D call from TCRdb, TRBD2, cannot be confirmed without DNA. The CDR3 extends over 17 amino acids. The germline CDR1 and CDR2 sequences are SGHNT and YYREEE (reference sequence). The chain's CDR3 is CASSYSARTSGYNEQFF.

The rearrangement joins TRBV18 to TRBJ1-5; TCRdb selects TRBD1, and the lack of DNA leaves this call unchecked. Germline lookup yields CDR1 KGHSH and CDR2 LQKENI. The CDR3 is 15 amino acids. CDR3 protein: CASSREGASNQPQHF.

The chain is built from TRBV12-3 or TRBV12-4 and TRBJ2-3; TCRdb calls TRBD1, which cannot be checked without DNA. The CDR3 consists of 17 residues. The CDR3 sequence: CASSLRGRGGATDTQYF.